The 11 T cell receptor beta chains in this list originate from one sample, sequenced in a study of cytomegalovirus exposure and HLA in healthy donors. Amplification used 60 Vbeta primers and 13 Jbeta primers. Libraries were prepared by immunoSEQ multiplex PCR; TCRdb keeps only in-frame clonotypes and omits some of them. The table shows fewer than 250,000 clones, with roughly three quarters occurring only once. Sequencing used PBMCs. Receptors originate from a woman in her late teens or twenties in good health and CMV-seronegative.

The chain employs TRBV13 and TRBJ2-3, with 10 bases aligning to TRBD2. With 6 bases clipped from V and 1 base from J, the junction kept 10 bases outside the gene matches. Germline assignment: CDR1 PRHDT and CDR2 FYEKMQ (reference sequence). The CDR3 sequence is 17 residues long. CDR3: CASRKITGTSGTDTQYF. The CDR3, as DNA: TGTGCCAGCAGGAAGATAACCGGGACTAGCGGCACAGATACGCAGTATTTT.

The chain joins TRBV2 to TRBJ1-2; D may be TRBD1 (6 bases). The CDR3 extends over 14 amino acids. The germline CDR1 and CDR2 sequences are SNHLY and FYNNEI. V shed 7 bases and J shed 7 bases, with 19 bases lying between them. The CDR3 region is CASIQGRAEAGYTF. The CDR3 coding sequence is TGTGCCAGCATTCAGGGGAGGGCGGAGGCTGGCTACACCTTC.

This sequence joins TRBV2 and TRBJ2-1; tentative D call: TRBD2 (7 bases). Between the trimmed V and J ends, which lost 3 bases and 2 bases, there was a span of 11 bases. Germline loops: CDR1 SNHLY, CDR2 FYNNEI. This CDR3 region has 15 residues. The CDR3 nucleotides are TGTGCCAGCAGTGAGGGGGGGGCCGCCTACAATGAGCAGTTCTTC. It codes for CASSEGGAAYNEQFF. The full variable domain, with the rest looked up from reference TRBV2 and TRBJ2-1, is EPEVTQTPSHQVTQMGQEVILRCVPISNHLYFYWYRQILGQKVEFLVSFYNNEISEKSEIFDDQFSVERPDGSNFTLKIRSTKLEDSAMYFCASSEGGAAYNEQFFGPGTRLTVL.

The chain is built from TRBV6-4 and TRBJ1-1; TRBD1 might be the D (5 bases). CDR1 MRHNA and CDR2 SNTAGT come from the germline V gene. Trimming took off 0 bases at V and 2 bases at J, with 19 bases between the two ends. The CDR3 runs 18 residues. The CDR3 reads CASSDSALRGEGNTEAFF. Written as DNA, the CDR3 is TGTGCCAGCAGTGACTCAGCCCTCCGGGGGGAGGGAAACACTGAAGCTTTCTTT.

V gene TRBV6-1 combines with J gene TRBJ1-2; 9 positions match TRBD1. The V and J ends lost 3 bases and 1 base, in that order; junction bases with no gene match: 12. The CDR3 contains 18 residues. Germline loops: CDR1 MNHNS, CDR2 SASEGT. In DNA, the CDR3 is TGTGCCAGCAGTGAGGACCGGGGACAGGGAAGGGATAACTATGGCTACACCTTC. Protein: CASSEDRGQGRDNYGYTF.

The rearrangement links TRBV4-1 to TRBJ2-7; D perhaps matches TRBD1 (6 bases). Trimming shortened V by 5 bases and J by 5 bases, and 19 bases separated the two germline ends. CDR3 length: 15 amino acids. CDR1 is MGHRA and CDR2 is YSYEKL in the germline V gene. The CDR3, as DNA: TGCGCCAGCAGCACCTCCTACAGGGTTTTGAACGAGCAGTACTTC. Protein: CASSTSYRVLNEQYF.

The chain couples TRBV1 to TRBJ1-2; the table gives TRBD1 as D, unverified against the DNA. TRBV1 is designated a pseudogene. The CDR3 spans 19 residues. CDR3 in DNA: TGCACCAGCAGCCGCCCACCCAGGATACTTGACGGTTCTAACTATGGCTACACCTTC. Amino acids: CTSSRPPRILDGSNYGYTF.

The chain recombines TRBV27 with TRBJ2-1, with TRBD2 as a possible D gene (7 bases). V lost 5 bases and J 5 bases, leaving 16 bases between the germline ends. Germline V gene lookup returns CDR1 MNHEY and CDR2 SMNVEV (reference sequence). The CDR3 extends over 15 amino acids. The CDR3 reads CASSPLGGGNNEQFF. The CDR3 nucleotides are TGTGCCAGCAGTCCGTTAGGGGGGGGAAACAATGAGCAGTTCTTC.

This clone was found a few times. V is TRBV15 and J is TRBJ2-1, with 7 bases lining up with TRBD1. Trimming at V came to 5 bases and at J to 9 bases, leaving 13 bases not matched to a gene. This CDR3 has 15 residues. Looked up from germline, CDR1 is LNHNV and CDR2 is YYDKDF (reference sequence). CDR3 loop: CATSRKTFAGGEQFF. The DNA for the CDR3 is TGTGCCACCAGCCGAAAGACATTTGCAGGGGGTGAGCAGTTCTTC.

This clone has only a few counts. In DNA form, the CDR3 reads TGTGCCAGCAGCCGGGGTACTAGCGGAGAGACCCAGTACTTC. This translates into CASSRGTSGETQYF. This chain links TRBV4-2 with TRBJ2-5; 8 bases are shared with TRBD2. Looked up from germline, CDR1 is LGHNA and CDR2 is YNFKEQ. With 4 bases clipped from V and 4 bases from J, the junction kept 5 bases outside the gene matches. The CDR3 spans 14 residues.

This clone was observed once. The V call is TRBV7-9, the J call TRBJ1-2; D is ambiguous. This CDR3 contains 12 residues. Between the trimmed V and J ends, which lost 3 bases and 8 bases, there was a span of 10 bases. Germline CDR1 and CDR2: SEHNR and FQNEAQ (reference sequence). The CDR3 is CASSFPEDGYTF. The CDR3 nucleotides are TGTGCCAGCAGCTTCCCGGAGGACGGCTACACCTTC. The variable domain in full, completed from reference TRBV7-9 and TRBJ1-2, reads DTGVSQNPRHKITKRGQNVTFRCDPISEHNRLYWYRQTLGQGPEFLTYFQNEAQLEKSRLLSDRFSAERPKGSFSTLEIQRTEQGDSAMYLCASSFPEDGYTFGSGTRLTVV.